The clone carrying this T cell receptor beta chain was seen a few times. Its antigen is undetermined. This sample was taken from a study of T cells after yellow fever vaccination. Broader study findings: Abundant bulk-population clonotypes could contaminate the FACS-sorted repertoires. Clonotypes appearing in both CD4 and CD8 compartments existed, and their share was small.

A single record per CDR3 protein comes from TCRdb applying MiXCR to the 5' RACE reads. The sample lists roughly 500,000 distinct CDR3 sequences; under 25% were seen once. The CDR3 extends over 15 amino acids. V was clipped by 2 bases and J by 0 bases, with 8 bases between them. Sequencing was performed on PBMCs, taken 15 days after the yellow fever booster vaccination. The chain carries TRBV12-3 or TRBV12-4 and TRBJ2-1; D gene unclear. This sequence originates from a man younger than 45 who received the YFV17D yellow fever vaccine. The CDR3 sequence is CASSLLSGSYNEQFF. In DNA form, the CDR3 reads TGTGCCAGCAGTTTATTGTCGGGCTCCTACAATGAGCAGTTCTTC.